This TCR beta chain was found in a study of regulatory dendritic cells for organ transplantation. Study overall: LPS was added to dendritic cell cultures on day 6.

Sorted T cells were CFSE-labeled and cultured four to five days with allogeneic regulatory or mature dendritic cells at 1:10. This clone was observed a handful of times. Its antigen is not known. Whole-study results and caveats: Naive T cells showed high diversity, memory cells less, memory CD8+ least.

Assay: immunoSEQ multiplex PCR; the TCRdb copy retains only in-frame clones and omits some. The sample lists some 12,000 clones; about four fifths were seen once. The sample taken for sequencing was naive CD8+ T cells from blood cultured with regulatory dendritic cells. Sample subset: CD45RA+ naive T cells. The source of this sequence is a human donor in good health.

The CDR3 DNA is TGTGCCAGCAGTTTATATCATCCGGGGGTAGGTCAGCCCCAGCATTTT. Translated, it gives CASSLYHPGVGQPQHF. This chain joins TRBV27 and TRBJ1-5; the D gene is possibly TRBD1 (5 bases). Trimming shortened V by 1 base and J by 6 bases, and 16 bases separated the two germline ends. The CDR3 has 16 residues. CDR1 MNHEY and CDR2 SMNVEV come from the germline V gene (reference sequence).